The rows below give T cell receptor beta chains drawn from one sample of a study of T cells in Graves' hyperthyroidism and ophthalmopathy. TCRdb re-called the multiplex PCR reads through MiXCR, storing one row per CDR3 protein. The table lists under 400,000 distinct CDR3 sequences, 15% of them singletons. Sequenced: blood. Receptors were obtained from a woman between 55 and 75 years old with Graves' ophthalmopathy. Both conserved end residues are part of each CDR3. A D gene is named only where the DNA matches it firmly.

j_call	d_call	v_call	cdr3_aa
TRBJ1-6	TRBD1	TRBV30	CAWGTGGAYSPLHF
TRBJ1-5	.	TRBV28	CASNTLTGGQPQHF
TRBJ1-4	.	TRBV28	CASNLGGHPNEKLFF
TRBJ2-1	.	TRBV4-1	CASSQEFETGRNEQFF
TRBJ2-7	.	TRBV5-1	CASSFGGPADEQYF
TRBJ2-7	.	TRBV5-1	CASSLDPQLFYEQYF
TRBJ1-1	.	TRBV28	CASSPDRMNTEAFF
TRBJ2-7	TRBD1	TRBV20-1	CSARPGQGVGEQYF
TRBJ2-7	TRBD1	TRBV20-1	CSARSTGGRWEQHF
TRBJ2-7	.	TRBV3-1	CASSSNLGTNYEQYF
TRBJ2-3	.	TRBV10-3	CAISESEGGLSTDTQYF
TRBJ2-1	TRBD1	TRBV7-9	CASSFRTGAYNEQFF
TRBJ2-1	TRBD2	TRBV5-1	CASTGAGAYNEQFF
TRBJ2-5	TRBD2	TRBV28	CASSSGTSGVQETQYF
TRBJ1-2	.	TRBV3-1	CASSHLGSNYGYTF
TRBJ2-2	TRBD2	TRBV18	CASSPVASGANTGELFF
TRBJ1-2	TRBD1	TRBV24-1	CATSDRQTGNYGYTF
TRBJ2-7	.	TRBV6-2/TRBV6-3	CASSSNEQYF
TRBJ1-5	.	TRBV12-3/TRBV12-4	CASSFRVNQPQHF
TRBJ1-5	TRBD1	TRBV6-2/TRBV6-3	CASSYSRGRGVGQPQHF
TRBJ1-1	.	TRBV5-1	CASSFDRLNTEAFF
TRBJ2-7	.	TRBV29-1	CSVEEGHSYEQYF
TRBJ2-4	TRBD2	TRBV12-3/TRBV12-4	CASSLTSAQYF
TRBJ2-7	.	TRBV28	CASRDPRGLGYEQYF
TRBJ1-3	.	TRBV2	CASSASGNTIYF
TRBJ2-1	.	TRBV24-1	CATSDGGRVGHNEQFF
TRBJ2-4	.	TRBV11-2	CASSLGGSRNIQYF
TRBJ2-3	TRBD1	TRBV7-9	CASSPWTGGRDTQYF
TRBJ2-2	.	TRBV28	CATEGGWNTGELFF
TRBJ2-7	.	TRBV27	CASSFKPGVKQYF
TRBJ1-3	.	TRBV6-1	CASSDRSGNTIYF
TRBJ1-6	.	TRBV20-1	CSAREQMYSPLHF
TRBJ2-2	TRBD1	TRBV20-1	CSARPTGVGELFF
TRBJ1-5	TRBD1	TRBV20-1	CSATGRNQPQHF
TRBJ1-5	.	TRBV5-1	CATPGEKVNQPQHF
TRBJ2-5	.	TRBV6-5	CASSYLSRETQYF
TRBJ1-5	.	TRBV28	CASSTAGGWGNQPQHF
TRBJ2-1	TRBD1	TRBV6-2/TRBV6-3	CASRGATTTGTGGVNEQFF
TRBJ2-3	.	TRBV13	CASSFGAGGIYTDTQYF
TRBJ2-2	.	TRBV30	CAWRPNTGELFF
TRBJ2-1	.	TRBV20-1	CSARNQLGSNEQFF
TRBJ2-7	.	TRBV5-1	CASSLAPDSYEQYF
TRBJ2-4	.	TRBV5-1	CASSLVTGEGKNIQYF
TRBJ1-4	.	TRBV5-4	CASSSGPGVNEKLFF
TRBJ2-7	.	TRBV6-1	CASSRGNYEQCF
TRBJ2-2	TRBD1	TRBV30	CAWSTGQGLTGELFF
TRBJ1-2	.	TRBV7-2	CASSSLTWRAGEGYTF
TRBJ1-2	TRBD1	TRBV20-1	CSAQRQTGDNYGYTF
TRBJ2-1	.	TRBV28	CASKEPFYNEQFF
TRBJ2-3	TRBD2	TRBV24-1	CATSDRDYITDTQYF